This T cell receptor (beta chain) stems from a study of T-cell memory formation after mild COVID-19. General study points: The CD4+ clones that contracted clustered mainly within CM and EM, and the CD8+ clones concentrated in EMRA. The study found balanced CD4/CD8 in clones contracting day 15 to 85 and a CD4+ lean in later expanders.

TCRdb independently ran MiXCR on the 5' RACE reads; one entry per CDR3 protein. This table holds about 600,000 distinct CDR3 sequences, about 20% found once. This clonotype was observed at least ten times. As yet, its antigen is unknown. The CDR3 is 17 amino acids. After removal of 0 bases from V and 2 bases from J, the junction contained 4 bases not matched to a gene. Germline values: CDR1 SGHTA, CDR2 FQGNSA. This sequence was found in an adult woman who had mild COVID-19 (a few samples of this study predate the infection). Cell type and time point are not known. The sequencing input was PBMCs or a T cell subset sorted from them (not recorded which). V and J are TRBV7-2 and TRBJ2-3, with TRBD2 identical over 11 bases. The CDR3 DNA reads as TGTGCCAGCAGCTTAGCGGCTAGCGGGAGGCCCACAGATACGCAGTATTTT. Translated: CASSLAASGRPTDTQYF.